The T cell receptor (beta chain) described here comes from a study of regulatory T cells in long-lasting Graves disease. Points from the study as a whole: Shared public clonotypes totalled around 2,900 in persistent patients, compared with roughly 970 in new patients.

A word on this clonotype: The antigen is undetermined.

The time point was: newly diagnosed GD, antithyroid drugs for less than 3 months. Isolated PBMC RNA provided the starting material for the TCR library. Arm-PCR of CDR3 regions with iRepertoire HTBI primers generated TCR beta libraries. TCRdb redid the calling of the multiplex PCR reads with MiXCR, one entry per CDR3 protein. Of around 500,000 distinct CDR3 sequences detected, about 16% appear once; the ten largest clones hold around a quarter. This CDR3 has 18 amino acids. The trim removed 1 base at V and 9 bases at J, leaving 17 bases unmatched. The germline gives CDR1 LGHDT, CDR2 YNNKEL (reference sequence). This same sample was also part of a study on T cells in Graves' hyperthyroidism and ophthalmopathy. That study adds: Most clonotypes that expanded in the thyroid above 0.001 also showed up in blood.

V gene TRBV3-1 combines with J gene TRBJ2-1, with 8 bases that match TRBD2. The TCR comes from a woman aged 35-65 years with Graves disease. Sequencing used peripheral blood mononuclear cells (PBMCs), obtained at new diagnosis, from a patient treated with antithyroid drugs. The CDR3, as DNA: TGTGCCAGCAGCCAAGTATTACATTTAGCGGGGCCCCAGGGTGAGCAGTTCTTC. Residues: CASSQVLHLAGPQGEQFF.